Listed here are 16 T cell receptor beta chains from one sample, sequenced in a study of cytomegalovirus exposure and HLA in healthy donors. The study ran its PCR with 60 Vbeta and 13 Jbeta primers. Clones were sequenced by immunoSEQ multiplex PCR, and TCRdb holds only the in-frame ones, with some missing. The sample yields 200,000 to 250,000 clones, around 83% seen once. Sequences were obtained from PBMCs. The receptor source for this set is a woman aged 45-59 years in good health and CMV-seropositive.

J is TRBJ1-6 and V is TRBV11-2, with no clear D. The CDR3 is 13 residues long. V was pared by 2 bases and J by 5 bases, with 4 bases between. Per the germline V gene, CDR1 is SGHAT and CDR2 is FQNNGV. CDR3 in DNA: TGTGCCAGCAGCTTATCGGATAATTCACCCCTCCACTTT. It codes for CASSLSDNSPLHF. The whole variable domain, remainder taken from reference TRBV11-2 and TRBJ1-6, is EAGVAQSPRYKIIEKRQSVAFWCNPISGHATLYWYQQILGQGPKLLIQFQNNGVVDDSQLPKDRFSAERLKGVDSTLKIQPAKLEDSAVYLCASSLSDNSPLHFGNGTRLTVT.

The rearrangement links TRBV9 to TRBJ1-4, with a weak D call TRBD1 (5 bases). This CDR3 contains 15 residues. V dropped 4 bases and J dropped 6 bases, with 16 bases sitting between them. The germline V gene encodes CDR1 SGDLS and CDR2 YYNGEE. CDR3 nucleotides: TGTGCCAGCAGCACATTAAGGGGAGGGGATGAAAAACTGTTTTTT. It codes for CASSTLRGGDEKLFF.

CDR3 residues: CASSLQGREPQHF. DNA of the CDR3: TGTGCCAGCAGCTTACAGGGTCGGGAGCCCCAGCATTTT. The chain recombines TRBV7-9 with TRBJ1-5; D may be TRBD1 (5 bases). CDR1 is SEHNR and CDR2 is FQNEAQ in the germline V gene (reference sequence). V was trimmed by 2 bases and J by 8 bases, leaving 10 bases between them. The CDR3 is 13 residues long.

The chain couples TRBV7-7 to TRBJ2-1, with D possibly being TRBD1 (5 bases). This CDR3 comprises 14 residues. Germline lookup yields CDR1 SSHAT and CDR2 FNYEAQ (reference sequence). V lost 0 bases and J 8 bases, leaving 11 bases between the germline ends. The CDR3 here is CASSLAGRVHEQFF. CDR3 bases: TGTGCCAGCAGCTTAGCTGGCAGGGTCCATGAGCAGTTCTTC.

Worth noting for this clone: The identical CDR3 is also encoded by other nucleotide sequences in the sample. The V call is TRBV9, the J call TRBJ1-6; D is ambiguous. From germline, CDR1 is SGDLS and CDR2 YYNGEE. The CDR3 has 15 residues. The V and J ends lost 0 bases and 7 bases respectively, with 11 bases between them. The CDR3 reads CASSVGPGRNSPLHF. Written as DNA, the CDR3 is TGTGCCAGCAGCGTAGGTCCGGGGAGGAATTCACCCCTCCACTTT. The variable domain in full, completed from reference TRBV9 and TRBJ1-6, reads DSGVTQTPKHLITATGQRVTLRCSPRSGDLSVYWYQQSLDQGLQFLIQYYNGEERAKGNILERFSAQQFPDLHSELNLSSLELGDSALYFCASSVGPGRNSPLHFGNGTRLTVT.

The chain links TRBV7-9 to TRBJ1-1; D remains unclear. The germline V and J ends were trimmed by 5 bases and 5 bases, with 18 bases remaining between them. Per the germline V gene, CDR1 is SEHNR and CDR2 is FQNEAQ (reference sequence). This CDR3 has 15 residues. CDR3 sequence: CASSLWSWERTEAFF. The DNA for the CDR3 is TGTGCCAGCAGCCTTTGGAGTTGGGAGAGGACTGAAGCTTTCTTT.

This clone appeared once. Relative to the germline gene, one junction end is altered; a read error may explain this. CDR3 bases: TGTGCCAGCAGCCTAGCGGACAGGGGCTCCTACAATGAGCAGTTCTTC. Translating it yields CASSLADRGSYNEQFF. The chain uses TRBV7-6 and TRBJ2-1; TRBD1 aligns across 9 bases. The CDR3 has 16 amino acids. Germline CDR1 SGHVS, CDR2 FNYEAQ.

The CDR3 loop is CASSSAGRSEAFF. The CDR3 DNA reads TGTGCCAGCAGCTCCGCGGGACGGAGTGAAGCTTTCTTT. The gene calls are TRBV7-8 and TRBJ1-1; TRBD1 might be the D (5 bases). The V end lost 4 bases, the J end lost 7 bases, and 13 bases lay between the germline ends. The CDR3 totals 13 residues. Germline V gene data show CDR1 as SGHVS and CDR2 as FQNEAQ.

The gene calls are TRBV5-8 and TRBJ1-4, with 7 bases lining up with TRBD1. The V gene's germline CDR1 is SGHTS and CDR2 YDEGEE. V trimming: 0 bases; J trimming: 11 bases; junction bases outside the gene matches: 7. There are 14 residues in the CDR3. The CDR3 loop is CASSLEEGARKLFF. DNA of the CDR3: TGTGCCAGCAGCTTGGAGGAGGGGGCGAGGAAACTGTTTTTT. The full variable domain, its missing parts supplied by reference TRBV5-8 and TRBJ1-4, is EAGVTQSPTHLIKTRGQQATLRCSPISGHTSVYWYQQALGLGLQFLLWYDEGEERNRGNFPPRFSGRQFPNYSSELNVNALELEDSALYLCASSLEEGARKLFFGSGTQLSVL.

This clone is a singleton in its sample. This sequence joins TRBV19 and TRBJ2-1; TRBD2 matches at 11 bases. The V gene end was trimmed by 3 bases and the J gene end by 5 bases; junction bases not matched to a gene: 3. This CDR3 has 15 amino acids. Germline loops: CDR1 LNHDA, CDR2 SQIVND (reference sequence). The CDR3 is CASSIGTSGHNEQFF. In nucleotides, the CDR3 is TGTGCCAGTAGTATCGGGACTAGCGGACACAATGAGCAGTTCTTC.

The chain uses TRBV4-3 and TRBJ2-7; TRBD1 agrees at 9 bases. This CDR3 spans 14 amino acids. Per the germline V gene, CDR1 is LGHNA and CDR2 is YSLEER. With V trimmed by 9 bases and J by 7 bases, 13 bases remained unmatched. In DNA, the CDR3 is TGCGCCAGACAACCGGGACAGGGAGATAGGGAGCAGTACTTC. This gives the protein CARQPGQGDREQYF.

This chain joins TRBV5-1 and TRBJ2-7; possibly TRBD2 for D (6 bases). CDR1 is SGHRS, CDR2 YFSETQ, per germline. V was shortened by 1 base and J by 1 base, with 9 bases between the two germline ends. This CDR3 is built from 14 residues. CDR3 amino acids: CASSLLADSYEQYF. Written as DNA, the CDR3 is TGCGCCAGCAGCTTGTTAGCGGATTCCTACGAGCAGTACTTC.

The CDR3 DNA reads as TGCGCCAGCAGCTTGTCAGATTTGAATGAGCAGTTCTTC. Encoded protein: CASSLSDLNEQFF. The chain couples TRBV5-1 to TRBJ2-1; no definite D call. The CDR3 runs to 13 residues. Germline V gives CDR1 SGHRS, CDR2 YFSETQ. V lost 1 base to trimming and J lost 7 bases, with 9 bases between them.

This chain links TRBV7-9 with TRBJ2-1, with 8 positions matching TRBD1. The CDR3 sequence is 18 residues long. In germline, CDR1 is SEHNR, CDR2 FQNEAQ (reference sequence). The V segment lost 2 bases and the J segment 4 bases; nucleotides outside the gene matches: 13. Here the CDR3 DNA reads TGTGCCAGCAGCTTAACCTTATACCGGGACAGGATTTACAATGAGCAGTTCTTC. Its translation: CASSLTLYRDRIYNEQFF.

This chain connects TRBV7-2 to TRBJ2-5; D unclear. V shed 3 bases and J shed 5 bases, with 16 bases lying between them. Germline V gives CDR1 SGHTA, CDR2 FQGNSA. The CDR3 runs 15 residues. The CDR3 region is CASSLVRRLGETQYF. In nucleotides, the CDR3 is TGTGCCAGCAGCTTGGTCCGGCGGCTCGGGGAGACCCAGTACTTC. The full variable domain, rest sourced from reference TRBV7-2 and TRBJ2-5, is GAGVSQSPSNKVTEKGKDVELRCDPISGHTALYWYRQSLGQGLEFLIYFQGNSAPDKSGLPSDRFSAERTGGSVSTLTIQRTQQEDSAVYLCASSLVRRLGETQYFGPGTRLLVL.

The V and J genes are TRBV28 and TRBJ1-1, with no clear D. V lost 3 bases and J 4 bases, leaving 6 bases between the germline ends. Germline loops: CDR1 MDHEN, CDR2 SYDVKM. This CDR3 is built from 12 residues. CDR3 in DNA: TGTGCCAGCAGTTTTAGAAGCACTGAAGCTTTCTTT. Translating gives CASSFRSTEAFF.